This T cell receptor beta chain appears in the sequencing data of a study of response to subunit inactivated influenza vaccine. Study outcomes and limitations: That few new T cells are recruited by each seasonal influenza vaccination was the authors' suggestion.

This clonotype was recorded at least ten times. Its specificity is unknown. One entry per CDR3 protein results from TCRdb running MiXCR on the RT-PCR reads. The sample lists 500,000 to 550,000 distinct CDR3 sequences, approximately 7.6% occurring once. The CDR3 covers 15 residues. The ends were cut back, 6 bases at V and 3 bases at J, with 17 bases in the middle. Germline V gene data show CDR1 as DFQATT and CDR2 as SNEGSKA (reference sequence). The rearrangement joins TRBV20-1 to TRBJ2-2; weak D call: TRBD2 (5 bases). Sample: PBMCs from blood, taken about 23 months after vaccination. This receptor was identified in a man between 50 and 75 years old who received an inactivated influenza vaccine. The CDR3 DNA follows: TGCAGTGCCCGATCCAGCGGAATCGACACCGGGGAGCTGTTTTTT. Its translation: CSARSSGIDTGELFF.